Detailed here is one T cell receptor (beta chain). This entry comes from a study of T-cell memory formation after mild COVID-19. TCRdb passed the 5' RACE reads through MiXCR, listing each CDR3 protein once. The sample shows 90,000 to 120,000 distinct CDR3 sequences, around 14% of them seen only once. Germline CDR1 GTSNPN, CDR2 SVGIG (reference sequence). J was trimmed by 8 bases and V by 0 bases; bases with no gene match: 1. The CDR3 covers 14 residues. The chain recombines TRBV30 with TRBJ1-6; 10 bases align to TRBD1. This clonotype originated in a man younger than 35 who had mild COVID-19 (a few samples of this study predate the infection). Cell type and time point are not known. Sequencing used PBMCs or a T cell subset sorted from them (not recorded which). CDR3 bases: TGTGCCTGGAGTGTCGGGACAGGGGATTCACCCCTCCACTTT. Its translation is CAWSVGTGDSPLHF.